The 7 T cell receptor beta chains listed next were all sequenced from one sample in a study of tumor-infiltrating lymphocytes in primary liver carcinoma. Total RNA (roughly 540 ng) served as template for TCR beta cDNA synthesis primed by a constant-region primer. Three nested multiplex PCR rounds, a slightly modified ARM-PCR, produced the libraries for TCR beta. The first two PCR rounds used TRBV1-TRBV30 primers with a Cbeta primer, 9 to 10 cycles each. TCRdb itself ran the multiplex PCR reads through MiXCR, one entry per CDR3 protein. This sample carries a few hundred thousand distinct CDR3 sequences, 50% to 60% of them seen once, and the ten largest clones take approximately 15%. Unsorted whole blood yielded blood RNA, and germline DNA was extracted as well. The specimen sequenced was peripheral blood. These receptors all stem from a woman in her thirties with primary liver carcinoma and hepatitis B virus infection.

The CDR3 loop reads CASSWTSVVYEQYF. CDR3 DNA sequence: TGTGCCAGCAGTTGGACGTCAGTGGTCTACGAGCAGTACTTC. This chain connects TRBV6-1 to TRBJ2-7; D is undetermined. V dropped 5 bases and J dropped 3 bases, with 14 bases sitting between them. The germline gives CDR1 MNHNS, CDR2 SASEGT. The CDR3 covers 14 residues.

The V call is TRBV7-9, the J call TRBJ2-3; TRBD2 aligns across 12 bases. Germline values: CDR1 SEHNR, CDR2 FQNEAQ (reference sequence). The CDR3 consists of 15 residues. J was trimmed by 8 bases and V by 6 bases; bases with no gene match: 9. CDR3 region: CASRSSGRVPATQYF. For the CDR3, the DNA is TGTGCCAGCAGGTCTAGCGGGAGGGTCCCAGCTACGCAGTATTTT.

This clonotype was counted at least ten times. V gene TRBV6-5 combines with J gene TRBJ2-1; 7 bases fit TRBD1. J lost 7 bases, V lost 6 bases, and 3 bases had no gene match. The germline CDR1 and CDR2 sequences are MNHEY and SVGAGI. CDR3 length: 12 amino acids. CDR3 loop: CASSATGNEQFF. The CDR3 DNA sequence: TGTGCCAGCAGCGCGACAGGGAATGAGCAGTTCTTC.

Here the CDR3 reads CASRTYGQEYNNEQFF. The CDR3 bases are TGTGCCAGCAGGACCTACGGACAGGAATACAACAATGAGCAGTTCTTC. The gene calls are TRBV5-4 and TRBJ2-1; 7 positions agree with TRBD1. V gave up 5 bases and J gave up 5 bases; unmatched junction bases: 13. The CDR3 contains 16 residues. The germline CDR1 and CDR2 sequences are SGHNT and YYREEE (reference sequence). The full variable domain, rest sourced from reference TRBV5-4 and TRBJ2-1, is ETGVTQSPTHLIKTRGQQVTLRCSSQSGHNTVSWYQQALGQGPQFIFQYYREEENGRGNFPPRFSGLQFPNYSSELNVNALELDDSALYLCASRTYGQEYNNEQFFGPGTRLTVL.

This clonotype was detected a few times. The CDR3 is CASSQSGSGGNVQYF. CDR3 DNA: TGTGCCAGCAGCCAAAGCGGAAGCGGGGGTAATGTGCAGTATTTT. The chain uses TRBV11-2 and TRBJ2-3; 8 positions agree with TRBD2. Germline CDR1 reads SGHAT; CDR2 reads FQNNGV. The junction had 15 bases not matched to a gene; V was cut back by 5 bases and J by 11 bases. The CDR3 covers 15 residues.

This clonotype has a count of ten or more. The chain uses TRBV14 and TRBJ2-2, with D perhaps matching TRBD2 (6 bases). V was cut by 3 bases and J by 3 bases, with 20 bases left in between. The CDR3 runs to 18 residues. Germline CDR1 is SGHDN and CDR2 is FVKESK. This CDR3 is CASSHILWSGEDTGELFF. The CDR3 nucleotides read TGTGCCAGCAGCCACATTCTGTGGTCGGGGGAAGACACCGGGGAGCTGTTTTTT.

The rearrangement links TRBV2 to TRBJ2-1, with D hard to call. The CDR3 has 15 residues. Trimming removed 8 bases at V and 0 bases at J, with 14 bases between. Germline V gene sequence: CDR1 SNHLY, CDR2 FYNNEI. CDR3 amino acids: CASDKDPFSYNEQFF. DNA for the CDR3: TGTGCCAGCGACAAGGACCCGTTCTCCTACAATGAGCAGTTCTTC.